The 22 T cell receptor beta chains in this list originate from one sample, sequenced in a study of T cell clonality in common variable immunodeficiency (dated by TCRdb to the mid-2010s). The library was produced with the immunoSEQ multiplex PCR assay. Drawn from immuneACCESS, this table holds only the in-frame rearrangements with V and J called that TCRdb kept. Clones are partly lost; checked studies trace under half to an unresolved V gene and leave the rest unexplained. This sample shows about 59,000 clones, and none of them turns up only once. Of the sample, 0.7% to 0.95% falls within the top ten clones. The specimen sequenced was peripheral blood mononuclear cells. These receptors were obtained from a person aged 18-69 years in good health.

This clone was seen at least ten times. The read halts 3 residues ahead of the CDR3 end, with the missing end drawn from the germline J gene. This chain links TRBV5-4 with TRBJ2-3; tentatively, D is TRBD2 (6 bases). From germline, CDR1 is SGHNT and CDR2 YYREEE (reference sequence). The CDR3 is made up of 16 amino acids. Incomplete CDR3 DNA: TGTGCCAGCAGGGCCGCGCAGGCGGGGAGTCCTTCGACG. Translating it yields CASRAAQAGSPST. In full, the CDR3 reads CASRAAQAGSPSTQYF.

In regard to this clone: Read sequence stops 3 residues before the CDR3 end, and the germline J gene provides the missing end. The chain couples TRBV19 to TRBJ1-2; D perhaps matches TRBD1 (6 bases). The CDR3 covers 13 residues. Germline CDR1 is LNHDA and CDR2 is SQIVND (reference sequence). The part of the CDR3 DNA that was read is TGTGCCAGTAGCCTAGGGGGTCTGGGTGAC. Translated: CASSLGGLGD. The entire CDR3 protein is CASSLGGLGDYTF.

This clone was found many times. The CDR3 goes on 3 residues after the read ends, and that part is filled in from the germline J gene. The V gene is TRBV5-1, the J gene TRBJ2-5; D call uncertain. Germline values: CDR1 SGHRS, CDR2 YFSETQ. This CDR3 has 15 amino acids. With 0 bases removed from V and 5 bases from J, the gap between germline ends came to 14 bases. The CDR3 loop reads CASSLEPSGIETQYF. CDR3 DNA (partial): TGCGCCAGCAGCTTGGAGCCTAGTGGAATCGAGACC.

This clone has ten or more counts. The sequence runs out 3 residues before the end of the CDR3; the remainder is reconstructed from the germline J gene. J is TRBJ2-7 and V is TRBV5-4, with D perhaps TRBD2 (6 bases). Germline values: CDR1 SGHNT, CDR2 YYREEE (reference sequence). V shed 4 bases and J shed 4 bases, with 18 bases lying between them. This CDR3 is 15 amino acids long. The part of the CDR3 DNA that was read is TGTGCCAGCAGCCTTAACCGGGACTCCACGTACGAG. Translated: CASSLNRDSTYE. The complete CDR3 sequence is CASSLNRDSTYEQYF.

This clone has at least ten counts. The CDR3 extends 3 residues past the end of the read, so its final part is completed from the germline J gene. The chain recombines TRBV5-1 with TRBJ2-3; 9 bases align to TRBD2. The CDR3 spans 17 residues. CDR1 is SGHRS and CDR2 is YFSETQ in the germline V gene. Incomplete CDR3 DNA: TGCGCCAGCAGCACTGCTGCTGGATGGCGGGGGGGCGAGACG. It encodes CASSTAAGWRGGET. Given in full, the CDR3 is CASSTAAGWRGGETQYF. The whole variable domain, filled in from reference TRBV5-1 and TRBJ2-3, reads KAGVTQTPRYLIKTRGQQVTLSCSPISGHRSVSWYQQTPGQGLQFLFEYFSETQRNKGNFPGRFSGRQFSNSRSEMNVSTLELGDSALYLCASSTAAGWRGGETQYFGPGTRLTVL.

This clone was seen a few times. CDR3 bases read: TGTGCCAGCAGCTCACAGGTCCCAGATACC. Protein: CASSSQVPDT. In full, the CDR3 is CASSSQVPDTYTF. The rearrangement joins TRBV7-2 to TRBJ1-2, with D perhaps matching TRBD1 (5 bases). Read data end 3 residues before the CDR3 end; the end is taken from the germline J gene. The CDR3 totals 13 residues. Germline CDR1 and CDR2: SGHTA and FQGNSA.

On this clone: The missing CDR3 end, 3 residues past where the read stops, is filled in from the germline J gene. The chain has TRBV19 and TRBJ1-2, with D possibly matching TRBD1 (5 bases). The CDR3 covers 11 residues. Germline V CDR1 and CDR2: LNHDA, SQIVND (reference sequence). The CDR3 protein is CATRDYNDYTF. The part of the CDR3 DNA that was read is TGTGCCACCCGGGACTACAATGAC.

In this sample, this clone turned up many times. The read finishes 3 residues shy of the CDR3 end, and the germline J gene is used to complete it. The chain links TRBV5-1 to TRBJ2-7; D call uncertain. V was clipped by 4 bases and J by 3 bases, with 8 bases between them. The germline gives CDR1 SGHRS, CDR2 YFSETQ. The CDR3 is 12 amino acids. The sequenced CDR3 bases are TGCGCCAGCAGCACATCAAACTACGAG. Amino acid sequence: CASSTSNYE. The full-length CDR3 reads as CASSTSNYEQYF. The complete variable domain, with remaining parts taken from reference TRBV5-1 and TRBJ2-7, reads KAGVTQTPRYLIKTRGQQVTLSCSPISGHRSVSWYQQTPGQGLQFLFEYFSETQRNKGNFPGRFSGRQFSNSRSEMNVSTLELGDSALYLCASSTSNYEQYFGPGTRLTVT.

This clone was found many times. The read terminates 3 residues before the CDR3 end, so the remaining end is supplied by the germline J gene. The chain combines TRBV7-9 with TRBJ1-4, with D perhaps TRBD1 (5 bases). Germline assignment: CDR1 SEHNR and CDR2 FQNEAQ (reference sequence). CDR3 length equals 14 residues. Trimming pared 2 bases from V and 6 bases from J, leaving 10 bases between. The CDR3 spells CASSLRQGDEKLFF. The CDR3 bases that were read are TGTGCCAGCAGCTTAAGGCAGGGAGATGAAAAA.

Ten or more counts support this clone. The read finishes 3 residues shy of the CDR3 end, and the germline J gene is used to complete it. The V and J genes are TRBV20-1 and TRBJ1-2; no definite D call. The CDR3 is 16 residues long. The germline V and J ends were trimmed by 6 bases and 0 bases, with 20 bases remaining between them. Germline CDR1 is DFQATT and CDR2 is SNEGSKA (reference sequence). CDR3 bases read: TGCAGTGCGGGAACTTTGCCTGGGCGGGCTAACTATGGC. It specifies CSAGTLPGRANYG. The whole CDR3 region reads CSAGTLPGRANYGYTF.

About this clone itself: The read is 3 residues too short to cover the CDR3 end, so that end is filled in from the germline J gene. The V and J genes are TRBV7-9 and TRBJ2-4; the D gene is possibly TRBD1 (6 bases). The CDR3 extends over 14 amino acids. Germline V gives CDR1 SEHNR, CDR2 FQNEAQ (reference sequence). The part of the CDR3 DNA that was read is TGTGCCAGCAGCTTAGGTCAGGGGAACTATGGT. This translates into CASSLGQGNYG. The whole CDR3 is CASSLGQGNYGQYF.

This clone was seen ten or more times. The read ends 3 residues before the CDR3 terminus; that terminus is restored from the germline J gene. The V and J genes are TRBV27 and TRBJ2-7; the match to TRBD2 covers 15 bases. The ends lost 5 bases at V and 6 bases at J; junction bases unmatched: 8. Germline values: CDR1 MNHEY, CDR2 SMNVEV (reference sequence). There are 16 residues in the CDR3. CDR3 sequence: CASSPWTSGRGGEQYF. The CDR3 DNA, read in part, is TGTGCCAGCAGTCCCTGGACTAGCGGGAGGGGTGGCGAG.

This clone was recorded at least ten times. The read finishes 3 residues shy of the CDR3 end, and the germline J gene is used to complete it. The chain is built from TRBV20-1 and TRBJ1-4, with D unclear. V dropped 0 bases and J dropped 5 bases, with 7 bases sitting between them. This CDR3 comprises 13 residues. Germline V gene lookup returns CDR1 DFQATT and CDR2 SNEGSKA (reference sequence). CDR3 sequence: CSARDLRNEKLFF. The sequenced CDR3 bases are TGCAGTGCTAGAGATCTGAGGAATGAAAAA.

This clone was observed at least ten times. The read comes to an end 3 residues before the CDR3 does, leaving the germline J gene to fill in the end. The J gene is TRBJ1-5, the V gene TRBV29-1; TRBD1 agrees at 8 bases. This CDR3 has 13 residues. CDR1 and CDR2 (germline): SQVTM, ANQGSEA. V lost 5 bases, J lost 8 bases, and 8 bases stayed unmatched. CDR3 sequence: CSVCQGAEEPQHF. CDR3 DNA (partial): TGCAGCGTTTGCCAGGGGGCGGAGGAGCCC.

This clone was seen many times. The read ends 3 residues before the CDR3 terminus; that terminus is restored from the germline J gene. J is TRBJ2-2 and V is TRBV7-8; 8 bases line up with TRBD2. Germline values: CDR1 SGHVS, CDR2 FQNEAQ. V lost 9 bases and J lost 5; bases outside the gene matches: 11. This CDR3 is built from 15 residues. CDR3 loop: CASNLPGGRTGELFF. The sequenced CDR3 bases are TGTGCCAGTAACCTTCCGGGGGGGCGTACCGGGGAG.

This clone was observed at least ten times. The read terminates 3 residues ahead of where the CDR3 ends, so the germline J gene completes it. The rearrangement links TRBV5-1 to TRBJ2-3; D possibly matches TRBD1 or TRBD2 (5 bases each). The V end lost 4 bases, the J end lost 3 bases, and 15 bases lay between the germline ends. The CDR3 contains 15 residues. Germline assignment: CDR1 SGHRS and CDR2 YFSETQ. The chain's CDR3 is CASSGAAGRTDTQYF. CDR3 DNA, as far as it was read: TGCGCCAGCAGCGGGGCGGCAGGGAGAACAGATACG.

This clone was recorded at least ten times. The read halts 3 residues ahead of the CDR3 end, with the missing end drawn from the germline J gene. V is TRBV20-1 and J is TRBJ1-4; TRBD1 might be the D (6 bases). The CDR3 totals 17 residues. Germline V CDR1 and CDR2: DFQATT, SNEGSKA (reference sequence). CDR3 loop: CSARESYRAFGNSPLFF. Partial CDR3 DNA: TGCAGTGCTAGAGAGTCCTACAGGGCCTTCGGTAATTCACCA.

This clone was recorded at least ten times. The sequence runs out 3 residues before the end of the CDR3; the remainder is reconstructed from the germline J gene. This rearrangement joins TRBV3-1 (or the pseudogene TRBV3-2) to TRBJ2-3; TRBD2 is a possible D gene (6 bases). This CDR3 is 15 amino acids long. Looked up from germline, CDR1 is LGHDT and CDR2 is YNNKEL (reference sequence). The V end lost 1 base, the J end lost 0 bases, and 8 bases lay between the germline ends. The CDR3: CASSQGGVSTDTQYF. CDR3 bases read: TGTGCCAGCAGCCAAGGGGGGGTAAGCACAGATACG.

This clone was recorded at least ten times. The read ends 3 residues before the CDR3 terminus; that terminus is restored from the germline J gene. The chain combines TRBV19 with TRBJ2-7; 8 positions match TRBD1. Germline assignment: CDR1 LNHDA and CDR2 SQIVND (reference sequence). The CDR3 has 15 residues. With V trimmed by 0 bases and J by 3 bases, 4 bases remained unmatched. The DNA read from the CDR3 is TGTGCCAGTAGTATAGAGGGACAGGCCCTCTACGAG. Protein sequence: CASSIEGQALYE. The CDR3 in full is CASSIEGQALYEQYF.

Ten or more counts support this clone. The read falls 3 residues short of the CDR3 end, and the missing part is taken from the germline J gene. The chain combines TRBV5-1 with TRBJ2-1; TRBD2 aligns across 7 bases. V was clipped by 2 bases and J by 7 bases; unmatched bases: 12. Germline CDR1 and CDR2: SGHRS and YFSETQ. This CDR3 is 16 amino acids long. The CDR3 spells CASSLGAGTSGNEQFF. CDR3 DNA (partial): TGCGCCAGCAGCTTAGGAGCGGGAACATCGGGAAATGAG.

Turning to this clone: The read is 3 residues too short to cover the CDR3 end, so that end is filled in from the germline J gene. The J gene is TRBJ2-4, the V gene TRBV7-2, with D possibly matching TRBD2 (6 bases). The CDR3 has 14 residues. Germline assignment: CDR1 SGHTA and CDR2 FQGNSA. CDR3 DNA, as far as it was read: TGTGCCAGCAACTTGGAGGGGCGAAGATATGGT. This translates into CASNLEGRRYG. The CDR3 as a whole reads CASNLEGRRYGQYF. Using reference TRBV7-2 and TRBJ2-4 for the parts outside the CDR3, the full variable domain is GAGVSQSPSNKVTEKGKDVELRCDPISGHTALYWYRQSLGQGLEFLIYFQGNSAPDKSGLPSDRFSAERTGGSVSTLTIQRTQQEDSAVYLCASNLEGRRYGQYFGAGTRLSVL.

This clone came up many times. Coverage ceases 3 residues before the CDR3 finishes, and the germline J gene fills in the end. The chain is built from TRBV5-1 and TRBJ1-1; TRBD1 agrees at 7 bases. The J segment lost 1 base and the V segment lost 6 bases, leaving 9 bases of the junction unmatched. CDR1 is SGHRS and CDR2 is YFSETQ in the germline V gene. The CDR3 loop spans 15 amino acids. The part of the CDR3 DNA that was read is TGCGCCAGCAACCGGGAACAGGGGCGGAACACTGAA. This gives the protein CASNREQGRNTE. The entire CDR3 protein is CASNREQGRNTEAFF.